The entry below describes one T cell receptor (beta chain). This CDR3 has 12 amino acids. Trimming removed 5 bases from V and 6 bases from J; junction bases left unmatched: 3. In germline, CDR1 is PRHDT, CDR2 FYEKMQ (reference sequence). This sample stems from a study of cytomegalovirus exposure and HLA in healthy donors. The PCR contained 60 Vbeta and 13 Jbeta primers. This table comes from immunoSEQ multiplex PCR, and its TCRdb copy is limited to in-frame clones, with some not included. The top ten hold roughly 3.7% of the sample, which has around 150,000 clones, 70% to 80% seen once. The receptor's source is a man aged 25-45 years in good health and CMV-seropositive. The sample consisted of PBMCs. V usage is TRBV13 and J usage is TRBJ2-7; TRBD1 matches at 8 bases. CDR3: CASSPDRGEQYF. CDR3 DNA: TGTGCCAGCAGCCCCGACAGGGGCGAGCAGTACTTC.